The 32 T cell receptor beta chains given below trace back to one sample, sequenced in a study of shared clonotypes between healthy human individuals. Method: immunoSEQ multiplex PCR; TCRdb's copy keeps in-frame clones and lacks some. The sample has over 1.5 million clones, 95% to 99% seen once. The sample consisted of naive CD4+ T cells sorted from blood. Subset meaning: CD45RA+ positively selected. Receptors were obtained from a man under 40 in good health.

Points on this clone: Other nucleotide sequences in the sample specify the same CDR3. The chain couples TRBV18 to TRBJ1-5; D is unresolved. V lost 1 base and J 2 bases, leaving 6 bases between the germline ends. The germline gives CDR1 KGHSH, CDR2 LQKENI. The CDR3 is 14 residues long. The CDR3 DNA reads TGTGCCAGCTCACCACGGGCAGGCAATCAGCCCCAGCATTTT. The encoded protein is CASSPRAGNQPQHF.

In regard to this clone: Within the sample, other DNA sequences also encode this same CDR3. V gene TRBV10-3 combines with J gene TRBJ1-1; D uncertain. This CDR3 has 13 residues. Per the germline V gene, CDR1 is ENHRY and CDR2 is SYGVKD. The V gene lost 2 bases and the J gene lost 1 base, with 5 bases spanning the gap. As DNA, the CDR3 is TGTGCCATCAGTGAGACCAGGAACACTGAAGCTTTCTTT. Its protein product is CAISETRNTEAFF.

CDR3 DNA sequence: TGCGCCAGCAGCTTTGGGGAGAGGACAGGGACGAACACCGGGGAGCTGTTTTTT. This sequence encodes CASSFGERTGTNTGELFF. The chain has TRBV5-1 and TRBJ2-2; 8 bases are a match to TRBD1. V shed 2 bases, J shed 0 bases, and the junction held 9 bases outside the gene matches. The CDR3 runs 18 residues. From germline, CDR1 is SGHRS and CDR2 YFSETQ.

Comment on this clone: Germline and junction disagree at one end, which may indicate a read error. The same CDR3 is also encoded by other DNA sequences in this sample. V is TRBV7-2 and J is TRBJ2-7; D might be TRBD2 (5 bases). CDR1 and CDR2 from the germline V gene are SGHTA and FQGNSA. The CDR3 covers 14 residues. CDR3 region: CASSLARSSYEQYF. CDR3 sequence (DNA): TGTGCCAGCAGCCTAGCCCGGAGCTCCTACGAGCAGTACTTC. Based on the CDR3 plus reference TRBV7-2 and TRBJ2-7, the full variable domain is GAGVSQSPSNKVTEKGKDVELRCDPISGHTALYWYRQSLGQGLEFLIYFQGNSAPDKSGLPSDRFSAERTGGSVSTLTIQRTQQEDSAVYLCASSLARSSYEQYFGPGTRLTVT.

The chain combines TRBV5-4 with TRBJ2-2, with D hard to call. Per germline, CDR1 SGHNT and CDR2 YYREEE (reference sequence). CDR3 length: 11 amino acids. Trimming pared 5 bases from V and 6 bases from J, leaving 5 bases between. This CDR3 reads CASSSAGELFF. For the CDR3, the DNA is TGTGCCAGCAGTTCGGCCGGGGAGCTGTTTTTT. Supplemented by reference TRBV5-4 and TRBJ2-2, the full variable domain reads ETGVTQSPTHLIKTRGQQVTLRCSSQSGHNTVSWYQQALGQGPQFIFQYYREEENGRGNFPPRFSGLQFPNYSSELNVNALELDDSALYLCASSSAGELFFGEGSRLTVL.

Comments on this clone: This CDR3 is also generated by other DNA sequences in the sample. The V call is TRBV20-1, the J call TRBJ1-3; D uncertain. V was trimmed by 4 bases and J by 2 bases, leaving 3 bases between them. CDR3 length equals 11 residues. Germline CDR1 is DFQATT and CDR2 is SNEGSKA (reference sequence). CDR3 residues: CSAIAGNTIYF. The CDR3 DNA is TGCAGTGCTATAGCTGGAAACACCATATATTTT.

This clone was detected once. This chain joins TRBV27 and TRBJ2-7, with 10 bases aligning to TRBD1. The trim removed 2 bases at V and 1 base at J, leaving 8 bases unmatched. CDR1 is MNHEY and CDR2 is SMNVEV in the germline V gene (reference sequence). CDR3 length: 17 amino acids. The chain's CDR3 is CASSLGVWDRGSYEQYF. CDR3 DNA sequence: TGTGCCAGCAGTTTAGGGGTTTGGGACAGGGGATCCTACGAGCAGTACTTC.

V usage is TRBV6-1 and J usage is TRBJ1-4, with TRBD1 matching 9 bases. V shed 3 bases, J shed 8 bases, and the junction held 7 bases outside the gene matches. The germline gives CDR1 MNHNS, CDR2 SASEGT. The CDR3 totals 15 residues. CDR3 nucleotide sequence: TGTGCCAGCAGTGATACGGGACAGGGTGGCGAAAAACTGTTTTTT. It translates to CASSDTGQGGEKLFF.

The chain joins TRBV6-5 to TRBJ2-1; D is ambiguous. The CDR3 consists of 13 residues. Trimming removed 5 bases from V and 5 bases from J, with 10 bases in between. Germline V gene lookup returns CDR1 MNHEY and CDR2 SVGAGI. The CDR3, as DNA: TGTGCCAGCAGTCCGCGGACCAACAATGAGCAGTTCTTC. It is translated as CASSPRTNNEQFF.

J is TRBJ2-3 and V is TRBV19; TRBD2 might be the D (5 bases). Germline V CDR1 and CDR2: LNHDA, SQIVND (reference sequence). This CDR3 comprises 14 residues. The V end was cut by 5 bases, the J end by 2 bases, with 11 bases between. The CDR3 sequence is CASSFGGVTDTQYF. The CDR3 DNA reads TGTGCCAGTAGTTTTGGAGGCGTCACAGATACGCAGTATTTT. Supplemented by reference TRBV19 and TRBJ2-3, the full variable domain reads DGGITQSPKYLFRKEGQNVTLSCEQNLNHDAMYWYRQDPGQGLRLIYYSQIVNDFQKGDIAEGYSVSREKKESFPLTVTSAQKNPTAFYLCASSFGGVTDTQYFGPGTRLTVL.

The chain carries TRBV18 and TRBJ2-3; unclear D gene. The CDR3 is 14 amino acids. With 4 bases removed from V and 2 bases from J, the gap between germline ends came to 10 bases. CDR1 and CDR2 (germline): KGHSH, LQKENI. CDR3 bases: TGTGCCAGCTCACTCCTTGGGTCCACAGATACGCAGTATTTT. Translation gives CASSLLGSTDTQYF.

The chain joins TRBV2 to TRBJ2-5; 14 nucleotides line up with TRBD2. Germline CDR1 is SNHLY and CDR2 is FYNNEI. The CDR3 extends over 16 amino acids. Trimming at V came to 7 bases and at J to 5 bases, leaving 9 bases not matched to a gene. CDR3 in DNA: TGTGCCAGCACAAGAGGGACTAGCGGGAGTAGGGAGACCCAGTACTTC. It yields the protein CASTRGTSGSRETQYF.

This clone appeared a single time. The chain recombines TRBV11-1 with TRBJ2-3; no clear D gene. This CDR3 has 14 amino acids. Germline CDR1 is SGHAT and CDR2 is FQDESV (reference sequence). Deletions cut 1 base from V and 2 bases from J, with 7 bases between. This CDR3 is CASSLVEYTDTQYF. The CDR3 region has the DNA TGTGCCAGCAGCTTAGTCGAGTACACAGATACGCAGTATTTT.

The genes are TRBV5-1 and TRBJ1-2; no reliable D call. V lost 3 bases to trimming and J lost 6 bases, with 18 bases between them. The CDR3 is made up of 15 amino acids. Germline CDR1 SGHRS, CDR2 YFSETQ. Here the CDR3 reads CASSWRDQPGDGYTF. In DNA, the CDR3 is TGCGCCAGCAGCTGGAGAGATCAGCCGGGAGATGGCTACACCTTC.

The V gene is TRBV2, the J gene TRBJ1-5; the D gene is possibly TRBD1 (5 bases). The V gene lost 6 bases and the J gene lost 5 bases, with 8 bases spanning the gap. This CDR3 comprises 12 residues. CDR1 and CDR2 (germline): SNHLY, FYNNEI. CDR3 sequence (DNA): TGTGCCAGCAGAGGGGAGCATCAGCCCCAGCATTTT. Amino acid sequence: CASRGEHQPQHF.

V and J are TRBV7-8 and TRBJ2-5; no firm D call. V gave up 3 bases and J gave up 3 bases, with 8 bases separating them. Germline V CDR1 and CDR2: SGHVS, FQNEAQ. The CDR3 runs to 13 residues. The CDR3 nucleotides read TGTGCCAGCAGCTTTGCTGGGGAAGAGACCCAGTACTTC. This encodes CASSFAGEETQYF.

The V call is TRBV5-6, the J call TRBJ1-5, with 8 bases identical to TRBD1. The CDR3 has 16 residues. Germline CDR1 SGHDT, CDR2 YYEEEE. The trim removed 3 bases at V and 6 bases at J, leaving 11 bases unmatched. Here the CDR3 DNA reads TGTGCCAGCAGCTCCTCAGACAGGGGAGGGTTTCAGCCCCAGCATTTT. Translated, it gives CASSSSDRGGFQPQHF.

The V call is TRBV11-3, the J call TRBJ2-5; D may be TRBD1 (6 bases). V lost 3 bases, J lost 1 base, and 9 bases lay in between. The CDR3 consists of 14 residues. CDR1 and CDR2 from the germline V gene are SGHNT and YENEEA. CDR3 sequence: CASSLGRGQETQYF. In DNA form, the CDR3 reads TGTGCCAGCAGCTTGGGCAGGGGCCAAGAGACCCAGTACTTC.

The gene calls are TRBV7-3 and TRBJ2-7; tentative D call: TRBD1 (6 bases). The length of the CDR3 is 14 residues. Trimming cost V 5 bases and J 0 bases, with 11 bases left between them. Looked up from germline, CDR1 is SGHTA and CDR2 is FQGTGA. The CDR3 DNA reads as TGTGCCAGCAGCAAACAGGGAGACTCCTACGAGCAGTACTTC. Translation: CASSKQGDSYEQYF.

This CDR3 reads CASSPEETQYF. The CDR3 nucleotides are TGTGCCAGCAGCCCAGAAGAGACCCAGTACTTC. The gene calls are TRBV14 and TRBJ2-5; D ambiguous. Between the trimmed V and J ends, which lost 4 bases and 3 bases, there was a span of 3 bases. The CDR3 consists of 11 residues. CDR1 SGHDN and CDR2 FVKESK come from the germline V gene. The full variable domain, its missing parts supplied by reference TRBV14 and TRBJ2-5, is EAGVTQFPSHSVIEKGQTVTLRCDPISGHDNLYWYRRVMGKEIKFLLHFVKESKQDESGMPNNRFLAERTGGTYSTLKVQPAELEDSGVYFCASSPEETQYFGPGTRLLVL.

CDR3 sequence reads: CASSLSFGEGETQYF. CDR3 DNA sequence: TGTGCCAGCAGCTTGTCGTTCGGGGAAGGGGAGACCCAGTACTTC. The V and J genes are TRBV7-2 and TRBJ2-5; possibly TRBD2 for D (5 bases). The CDR3 covers 15 residues. Deletions cut 3 bases from V and 5 bases from J, with 16 bases between. Germline V lookup: CDR1 SGHTA, CDR2 FQGNSA.

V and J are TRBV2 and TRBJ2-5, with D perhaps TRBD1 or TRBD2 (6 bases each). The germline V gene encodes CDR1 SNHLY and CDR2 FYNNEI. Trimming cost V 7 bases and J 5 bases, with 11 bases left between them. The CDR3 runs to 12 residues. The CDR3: CASKGGGETQYF. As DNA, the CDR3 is TGTGCCAGCAAAGGGGGAGGCGAGACCCAGTACTTC.

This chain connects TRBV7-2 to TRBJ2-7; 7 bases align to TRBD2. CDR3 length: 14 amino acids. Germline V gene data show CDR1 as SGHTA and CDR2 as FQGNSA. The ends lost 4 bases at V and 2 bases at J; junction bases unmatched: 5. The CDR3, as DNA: TGTGCCAGCAGCTCGAGGACTAGTGCCTACGAGCAGTACTTC. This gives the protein CASSSRTSAYEQYF.

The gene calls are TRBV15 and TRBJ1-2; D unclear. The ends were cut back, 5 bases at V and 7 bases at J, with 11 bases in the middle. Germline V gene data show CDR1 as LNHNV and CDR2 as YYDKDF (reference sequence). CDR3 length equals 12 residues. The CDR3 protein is CATSLDRGGYTF. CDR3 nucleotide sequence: TGTGCCACCAGCCTTGATAGAGGTGGCTACACCTTC.

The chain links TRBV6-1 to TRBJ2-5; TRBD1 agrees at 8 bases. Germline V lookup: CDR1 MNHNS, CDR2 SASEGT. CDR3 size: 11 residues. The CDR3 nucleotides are TGTGCAGGACAGGGCCAAGAGACCCAGTACTTC. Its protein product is CAGQGQETQYF.

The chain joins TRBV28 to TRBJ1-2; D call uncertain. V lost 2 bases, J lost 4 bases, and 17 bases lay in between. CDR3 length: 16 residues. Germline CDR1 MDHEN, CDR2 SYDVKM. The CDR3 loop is CASSLPIPLLGYGYTF. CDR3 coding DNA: TGTGCCAGCAGTTTACCTATCCCCTTACTAGGCTATGGCTACACCTTC.

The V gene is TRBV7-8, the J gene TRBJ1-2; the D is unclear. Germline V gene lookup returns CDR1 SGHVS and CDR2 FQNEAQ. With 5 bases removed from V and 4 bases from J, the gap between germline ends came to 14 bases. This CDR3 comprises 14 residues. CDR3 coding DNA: TGTGCCAGCAGCACACCGGGAAGCGGCTATGGCTACACCTTC. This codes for CASSTPGSGYGYTF.

In nucleotides, the CDR3 is TGTGCCAGCTCACCGTTAGGAGGGGGGGCACAAGAGACCCAGTACTTC. Translation: CASSPLGGGAQETQYF. V gene TRBV18 combines with J gene TRBJ2-5, with D possibly matching TRBD2 (7 bases). The CDR3 runs to 16 residues. Germline V gives CDR1 KGHSH, CDR2 LQKENI. Trimming removed 3 bases from V and 2 bases from J, with 16 bases in between.

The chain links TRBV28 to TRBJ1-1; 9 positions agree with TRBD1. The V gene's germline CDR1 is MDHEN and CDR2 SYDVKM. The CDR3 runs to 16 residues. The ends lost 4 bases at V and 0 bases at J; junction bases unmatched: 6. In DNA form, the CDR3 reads TGTGCCAGCAGTTCCCTCCGGACAGGGGTGAACACTGAAGCTTTCTTT. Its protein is CASSSLRTGVNTEAFF.

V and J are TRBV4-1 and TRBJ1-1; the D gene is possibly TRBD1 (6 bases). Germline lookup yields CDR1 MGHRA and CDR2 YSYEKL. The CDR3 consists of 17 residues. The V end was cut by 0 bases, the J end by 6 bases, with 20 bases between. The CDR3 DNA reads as TGCGCCAGCAGCCAAGATACCGGGGGGCGAGTATTCTCTGAAGCTTTCTTT. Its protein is CASSQDTGGRVFSEAFF.

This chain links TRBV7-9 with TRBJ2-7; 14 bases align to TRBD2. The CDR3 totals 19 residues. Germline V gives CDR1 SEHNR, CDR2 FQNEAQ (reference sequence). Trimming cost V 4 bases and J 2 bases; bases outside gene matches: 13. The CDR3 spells CASSSQGGLAGVTPYEQYF. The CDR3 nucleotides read TGTGCCAGCAGCTCCCAGGGGGGACTAGCGGGAGTGACGCCCTACGAGCAGTACTTC. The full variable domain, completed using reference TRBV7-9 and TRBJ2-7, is DTGVSQNPRHKITKRGQNVTFRCDPISEHNRLYWYRQTLGQGPEFLTYFQNEAQLEKSRLLSDRFSAERPKGSFSTLEIQRTEQGDSAMYLCASSSQGGLAGVTPYEQYFGPGTRLTVT.

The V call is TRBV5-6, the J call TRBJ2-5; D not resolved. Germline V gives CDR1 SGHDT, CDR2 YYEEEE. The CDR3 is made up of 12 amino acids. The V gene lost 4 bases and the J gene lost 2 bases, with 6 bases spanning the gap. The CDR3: CASSRFQETQYF. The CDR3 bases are TGTGCCAGCAGCCGCTTTCAAGAGACCCAGTACTTC.